The entry below describes one T cell receptor (beta chain). Its antigen is not identified. This may arise from a read error, as a much more abundant clone is one base away. Stable Graves' hyperthyroidism denoted no ophthalmopathy progression over 18 months. Lactation, pregnancy, other autoimmune disease or uncontrolled infection led to exclusion of patients. Clinical symptoms, serum thyroxine, TRAb, thyroid ultrasound and orbital computed tomography informed diagnoses. This entry belongs to a study of T cells in Graves' hyperthyroidism and ophthalmopathy. TCR beta CDR3 regions were amplified from RNA transcripts. Carried out on the TCR CDR3, a first-round RT-PCR used the HTBI primer set. TCRdb processed the multiplex PCR reads anew with MiXCR; each CDR3 protein has one entry. The sample has some 800,000 distinct CDR3 sequences; about 38% are singletons. Study-level results: Ophthalmopathy and stable hyperthyroidism were told apart by a 13 V-J model.

Source material: blood. The source of this sequence is a man aged 18 to 30 with Graves' hyperthyroidism.

The CDR3 here is CASSEGQTNYGYTF. DNA for the CDR3: TGCGCCAGCAGCGAGGGACAGACTAACTATGGCTACACCTTC. V gene TRBV5-1 combines with J gene TRBJ1-2; TRBD1 agrees at 7 bases. This CDR3 spans 14 amino acids. Germline CDR1 is SGHRS and CDR2 is YFSETQ. J gave up 0 bases and V 4 bases, and 3 bases lay outside the gene matches. Drawing the rest from reference TRBV5-1 and TRBJ1-2, the complete variable domain is KAGVTQTPRYLIKTRGQQVTLSCSPISGHRSVSWYQQTPGQGLQFLFEYFSETQRNKGNFPGRFSGRQFSNSRSEMNVSTLELGDSALYLCASSEGQTNYGYTFGSGTRLTVV.